The rows below give T cell receptor beta chains drawn from one sample of a study of beta chain features in type 1 diabetes. TCRdb's table, derived via immunoSEQ multiplex PCR, lists solely in-frame clones and lacks some. The sample consists of over 500,000 clones, 15% to 19% of them appearing once. Sequenced: naive CD4+ T cells from blood. These receptor sequences come from a man aged 18 to 35 in good health. Each CDR3 is given with its conserved first and last residue. D genes are given only for firm matches. Where a row states a size, it is once, few, many or the class of an expanded clone; other rows omit it.

V	J	size	D	DNA	CDR3
TRBV28	TRBJ2-7	NA	NA	TGTGCCAGCAGTACGGGAAACTACGAGCAGTACTTC	CASSTGNYEQYF
TRBV5-4	TRBJ2-4	NA	NA	TGTGCCAGCAGCTCCCGCAGGGCCACCAAAAACATTCAGTACTTC	CASSSRRATKNIQYF
TRBV6-5	TRBJ2-7	few	NA	TGTGCCAGCAGTTACCCGGGAACCTGGGAGCAGTACTTC	CASSYPGTWEQYF
TRBV11-2	TRBJ1-5	NA	TRBD1	TGTGCCAGCAGCCCCACACAGGGGGCGCGGCAGCCCCAGCATTTT	CASSPTQGARQPQHF
TRBV5-4	TRBJ2-7	NA	TRBD1	TGTGCCAGCAGCAACCGACAGGGCGAGCAGTACTTC	CASSNRQGEQYF
TRBV5-5	TRBJ1-2	NA	NA	TGTGCCAGCAGCTTGGGGCCTGGAGATCCTGGCTACACCTTC	CASSLGPGDPGYTF
TRBV21-1	TRBJ2-7	few	NA	TGTGCCAGCAGCTCCCCTCTAGCGAGCTACGAGCAGTACTTC	CASSSPLASYEQYF
TRBV7-2	TRBJ2-3	NA	NA	TGTGCCAGCAGCTCTTCCTTCGCAGTCAAAGATACGCAGTATTTT	CASSSSFAVKDTQYF
TRBV5-4	TRBJ1-1	few	NA	TGTGCCAGCAGCTTGGGAGTTTCGGGAACTGAAGCTTTCTTT	CASSLGVSGTEAFF
TRBV5-4	TRBJ2-3	NA	NA	TGTGCCAGCAGCTTGGCGGACTACCGCACAGATACGCAGTATTTT	CASSLADYRTDTQYF
TRBV7-9	TRBJ2-1	few	TRBD2	TGTGCCAGCAGCCCAGCGGGACTAGTTCTGTATGAGCAGTTCTTC	CASSPAGLVLYEQFF
TRBV4-1	TRBJ2-3	NA	NA	TGCGCCAGCAAGGATCAGGTATTCGCAGATACGCAGTATTTT	CASKDQVFADTQYF
TRBV15	TRBJ1-1	few	NA	TGTGCCACCAGCAGAGATCGGGCTTCCACTGAAGCTTTCTTT	CATSRDRASTEAFF
TRBV7-6	TRBJ2-6	NA	NA	TGTGCCAGCAGCTTAGCGGGCAGACCCGATTCTGGGGCCAACGTCCTGACTTTC	CASSLAGRPDSGANVLTF
TRBV7-9	TRBJ2-1	NA	TRBD2	TGTGCCAGCAGCTTACTAGCGGGGAGCTCCTACAATGAGCAGTTCTTC	CASSLLAGSSYNEQFF
TRBV7-2	TRBJ2-2	NA	NA	TGTGCCAGCAGCTTTGTCCTCTACACCGGGGAGCTGTTTTTT	CASSFVLYTGELFF
TRBV19	TRBJ1-2	few	NA	TGTGCCAGTACTCCGGTCGGTACAGCTGCTTTCTATGGCTACACCTTC	CASTPVGTAAFYGYTF
TRBV4-3	TRBJ2-1	few	NA	TGCGCCAGCAGCCAAGTTGGTCGGCCAGCGGATGAGCAGTTCTTC	CASSQVGRPADEQFF
TRBV7-2	TRBJ1-2	few	TRBD1	TGTGCCAGCACAAGGGACAGGGAGAGGGGTGGCTACACCTTC	CASTRDRERGGYTF
TRBV9	TRBJ2-1	few	NA	TGTGCCAGCAGCGCCCGATTCGCCCCGTCCTACAATGAGCAGTTCTTC	CASSARFAPSYNEQFF
TRBV28	TRBJ2-5	NA	NA	TGTGCCAGCAGTTTTCGCGTTTTATTACGGGTGTCGGGGGAGACCCAGTACTTC	CASSFRVLLRVSGETQYF
TRBV25-1	TRBJ2-1	NA	NA	TGTGCCAGCAGTATGGCAGGGGAAGTCAATGAGCAGTTCTTC	CASSMAGEVNEQFF
TRBV10-3	TRBJ2-5	once	NA	TGTGCCATCAGTGAATCTTTAGAGACCCAGTACTTC	CAISESLETQYF
TRBV9	TRBJ1-6	NA	NA	TGTGCCAGCAGCGTAGCTCTTAGGGGGGGCTATTACGGTTCACCCCTCCACTTT	CASSVALRGGYYGSPLHF
TRBV28	TRBJ2-1	NA	NA	TGTGCCAGCAGTCAGGCAGGGACTTTGGATGAGCAGTTCTTC	CASSQAGTLDEQFF
TRBV25-1	TRBJ2-3	NA	TRBD2	TGTGCCAGCAAACGCGGACTAGCGGGAGATGCAGATACGCAGTATTTT	CASKRGLAGDADTQYF
TRBV5-4	TRBJ1-1	few	NA	TGTGCCAGCAGCTTGGTGTGGGACACTGAAGCTTTCTTT	CASSLVWDTEAFF
TRBV4-3	TRBJ2-1	few	NA	TGCGCCAGCAGCGGGACGAGCTCCTACAATGAGCAGTTCTTC	CASSGTSSYNEQFF
TRBV18	TRBJ2-7	few	TRBD2	TGTGCCAGCTCACCTTTTGAGAGCGGGACCTCCTACGAGCAGTACTTC	CASSPFESGTSYEQYF
TRBV5-5	TRBJ1-4	few	NA	TGTGCCAGCAGCATGGGTCTTGCAACTAATGAAAAACTGTTTTTT	CASSMGLATNEKLFF
TRBV18	TRBJ2-2	NA	NA	TGTGCCAGCTCACCTAACAGGGTTGAGGCCGGGGAGCTGTTTTTT	CASSPNRVEAGELFF
TRBV7-2	TRBJ2-5	NA	TRBD2	TGTGCCAGCAGCTTGAGTGCGGGAGCGGAGACCCAGTACTTC	CASSLSAGAETQYF
TRBV5-1	TRBJ2-7	few	NA	TGCGCCAGCAGCTTGAGTCGGTCGGCAAAGGAGGTCGAGCAGTACTTC	CASSLSRSAKEVEQYF
TRBV27	TRBJ2-2	NA	NA	TGTGCCAGCAACTCTGCGCTCACCGGGGAGCTGTTTTTT	CASNSALTGELFF
TRBV27	TRBJ2-4	once	NA	TGTGCCAGCAGTTTATTAGAGGGGAACATTCAGTACTTC	CASSLLEGNIQYF
TRBV30	TRBJ1-6	few	NA	TGTGCCTGGAGGATTGGCAGGGTTATCTATAATTCACCCCTCCACTTT	CAWRIGRVIYNSPLHF
TRBV9	TRBJ2-7	NA	TRBD2	TGTGCCAGCGGGAGGGACCTTTACGAGCAGTACTTC	CASGRDLYEQYF
TRBV9	TRBJ2-7	few	NA	TGTGCCAGCAGCGCCGCGGGGGCGGTTCTACGCGAGCAGTACTTC	CASSAAGAVLREQYF
TRBV2	TRBJ2-4	NA	TRBD1	TGTGCCAGCAGCACTCACTTAGGACAGGGGGCCAAAAACATTCAGTACTTC	CASSTHLGQGAKNIQYF
TRBV4-3	TRBJ2-7	NA	NA	TGCGCCAGCAGCCAAGTTTACCACTCCTACGAGCAGTACTTC	CASSQVYHSYEQYF